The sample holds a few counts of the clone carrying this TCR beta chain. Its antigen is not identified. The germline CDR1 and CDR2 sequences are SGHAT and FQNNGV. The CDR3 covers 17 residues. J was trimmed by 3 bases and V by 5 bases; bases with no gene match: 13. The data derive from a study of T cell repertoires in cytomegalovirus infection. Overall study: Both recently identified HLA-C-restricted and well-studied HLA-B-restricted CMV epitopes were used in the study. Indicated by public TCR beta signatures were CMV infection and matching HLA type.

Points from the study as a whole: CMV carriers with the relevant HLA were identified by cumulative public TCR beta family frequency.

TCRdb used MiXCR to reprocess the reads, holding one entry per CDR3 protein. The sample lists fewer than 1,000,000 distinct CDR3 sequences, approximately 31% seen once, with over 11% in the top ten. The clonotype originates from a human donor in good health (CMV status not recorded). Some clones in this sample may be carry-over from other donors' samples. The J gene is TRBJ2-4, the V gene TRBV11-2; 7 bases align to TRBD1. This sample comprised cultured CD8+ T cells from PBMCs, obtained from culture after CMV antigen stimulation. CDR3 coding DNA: TGTGCCAGCAGCCCCTACCGACAGGGCTCAATCAAAAACATTCAGTACTTC. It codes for CASSPYRQGSIKNIQYF.